A single sample gave rise to the 28 T cell receptor beta chains below, sequenced in a study of CD8 T cells in ankylosing spondylitis. TCRdb re-called the 5' RACE reads with MiXCR, one entry per CDR3 protein. Here the sample spans some 130,000 distinct CDR3 sequences, approximately 7.4% being singletons. The specimen sequenced was blood, either unsorted or a sorted T cell fraction (not recorded which). These receptors all stem from a female donor with ankylosing spondylitis or in good health (not recorded which).

In its sample, this clonotype was seen many times. The chain has TRBV12-3 or TRBV12-4 and TRBJ1-1; 11 nucleotides align to TRBD1. The J segment lost 4 bases and the V segment lost 6 bases, leaving 4 bases of the junction unmatched. CDR3 length: 14 residues. The CDR3 DNA sequence: TGTGCCAGCAGGGGGACAGGGGGTTTCACTGAAGCTTTCTTT. This sequence encodes CASRGTGGFTEAFF.

This clonotype was seen many times. The V call is TRBV25-1, the J call TRBJ2-7; D is unresolved. Trimming removed 3 bases at V and 4 bases at J, with 13 bases between. The CDR3 length is 14 residues. Germline V gene lookup returns CDR1 MGHDK and CDR2 SYGVNS. The DNA for the CDR3 is TGTGCCAGCAGTGAGCCCGGGTCCCTTTACGAGCAGTACTTC. Amino acids: CASSEPGSLYEQYF.

CDR3 amino acids: CASSQGALGANTEAFF. The DNA for the CDR3 is TGTGCCAGCAGCCAAGGGGCTCTGGGGGCGAACACTGAAGCTTTCTTT. The genes are TRBV3-1 and TRBJ1-1; a weak D match, TRBD1 (6 bases). The CDR3 has 16 residues. CDR1 and CDR2 from the germline V gene are LGHDT and YNNKEL (reference sequence). The V gene lost 1 base and the J gene lost 1 base, with 13 bases spanning the gap.

In its sample, this clonotype was seen many times. The chain employs TRBV27 and TRBJ2-7, with D perhaps TRBD1 (6 bases). The CDR3 consists of 14 residues. The V end lost 3 bases, the J end lost 3 bases, and 12 bases lay between the germline ends. Germline values: CDR1 MNHEY, CDR2 SMNVEV (reference sequence). The CDR3 nucleotides read TGTGCCAGCAGTTTGGCGACAGGAGTCTACGAGCAGTACTTC. Translating it yields CASSLATGVYEQYF.

This clonotype showed up many times. The gene calls are TRBV20-1 and TRBJ1-1, with D unclear. The germline V gene encodes CDR1 DFQATT and CDR2 SNEGSKA (reference sequence). V lost 7 bases to trimming and J lost 8 bases, with 5 bases between them. The CDR3 has 8 residues. CDR3 nucleotide sequence: TGCAGTGTGAAAGAAGCTTTCTTT. Translated: CSVKEAFF.

There are many counts of this clonotype. This chain uses TRBV27 with TRBJ2-3; 12 bases are a match to TRBD2. V dropped 5 bases and J dropped 4; count of bases not matched to a gene: 4. CDR3 length equals 15 residues. Germline V lookup: CDR1 MNHEY, CDR2 SMNVEV (reference sequence). This chain's CDR3 is CASSSLAGGSDTQYF. The CDR3 coding sequence is TGTGCCAGCAGTAGCCTAGCGGGGGGGTCAGATACGCAGTATTTT.

This clonotype was picked up a small number of times. CDR3 sequence: CASSPSQTLNYGYTF. The DNA of the CDR3 is TGTGCCAGCTCACCTTCACAGACACTCAACTATGGCTACACCTTC. The V gene is TRBV18, the J gene TRBJ1-2; D not certain. This CDR3 spans 15 amino acids. Trimming removed 3 bases at V and 2 bases at J, with 13 bases between. Germline V gives CDR1 KGHSH, CDR2 LQKENI.

This clonotype came up a few times. This chain uses TRBV7-9 with TRBJ2-3; D could derive from TRBD1 or TRBD2 (5 bases each). CDR3 size: 12 residues. Germline-derived CDR1 and CDR2 are SEHNR and FQNEAQ (reference sequence). Trimming removed 6 bases at V and 6 bases at J, with 10 bases between. In DNA form, the CDR3 reads TGTGCCAGCAGGCAAGAGGGGGATACGCAGTATTTT. It yields the protein CASRQEGDTQYF.

This clonotype showed up many times. The CDR3 sequence is CASRATLQETQYF. In nucleotides, the CDR3 is TGTGCCAGCAGGGCAACCCTCCAAGAGACCCAGTACTTC. The chain recombines TRBV7-9 with TRBJ2-5; D uncertain. The ends were cut back, 6 bases at V and 1 base at J, with 9 bases in the middle. CDR1 is SEHNR and CDR2 is FQNEAQ in the germline V gene (reference sequence). CDR3 length: 13 residues.

This clonotype has ten or more counts. This chain uses TRBV12-3 or TRBV12-4 with TRBJ2-1; D not resolved. V lost 1 base and J lost 1, with 8 bases in between. This CDR3 has 15 amino acids. This chain's CDR3 is CASSLGAGSYNEQFF. In DNA, the CDR3 is TGTGCCAGCAGTTTAGGGGCTGGATCCTACAATGAGCAGTTCTTC.

This clonotype was seen repeatedly, ten times or more. The V and J genes are TRBV29-1 and TRBJ2-7; unclear D gene. The germline V and J ends were trimmed by 1 base and 1 base, with 8 bases remaining between them. The CDR3 extends over 13 amino acids. Per germline, CDR1 SQVTM and CDR2 ANQGSEA. The CDR3 here is CSVEVRASYEQYF. The DNA of the CDR3 is TGCAGCGTTGAAGTCCGCGCGTCCTACGAGCAGTACTTC.

This clonotype came up many times. V gene TRBV5-1 combines with J gene TRBJ2-7; TRBD1 might be the D (6 bases). Germline V lookup: CDR1 SGHRS, CDR2 YFSETQ. V was pared by 9 bases and J by 5 bases, with 18 bases between. CDR3 size: 13 residues. Here the CDR3 reads CATRTDLGDEQYF. The DNA for the CDR3 is TGCGCCACCCGGACAGACTTAGGGGACGAGCAGTACTTC.

This clonotype was counted ten times or more. Here the CDR3 DNA reads TGTGCCACCAGCCCACGACTAGCGGGGGTCACAGATACGCAGTATTTT. This gives the protein CATSPRLAGVTDTQYF. The chain is built from TRBV15 and TRBJ2-3; 12 bases line up with TRBD2. The germline CDR1 and CDR2 sequences are LNHNV and YYDKDF (reference sequence). This CDR3 spans 16 amino acids. Trimming took 5 bases from V and 2 from J; bases not matched to a gene: 5. The variable domain in full, completed from reference TRBV15 and TRBJ2-3, reads DAMVIQNPRYQVTQFGKPVTLSCSQTLNHNVMYWYQQKSSQAPKLLFHYYDKDFNNEADTPDNFQSRRPNTSFCFLDIRSPGLGDTAMYLCATSPRLAGVTDTQYFGPGTRLTVL.

This clonotype appeared many times. V usage is TRBV24-1 and J usage is TRBJ1-5; tentative D call: TRBD1 (5 bases). The germline V and J ends were trimmed by 11 bases and 2 bases, with 21 bases remaining between them. The germline V gene has CDR1 KGHDR and CDR2 SFDVKD. The CDR3 runs to 16 residues. The DNA for the CDR3 is TGTGCCAACCAACCGGGGCTTCTAAGGGGCAATCAGCCCCAGCATTTT. This sequence encodes CANQPGLLRGNQPQHF.

This clonotype was seen many times. The J gene is TRBJ1-5, the V gene TRBV12-3 or TRBV12-4, with 9 bases matching TRBD1. Unmatched junction bases numbered 2, after V lost 6 bases and J lost 2 bases. The CDR3 runs to 14 residues. CDR3 coding DNA: TGTGCCAGCAGGGGACAGGGTGGCAATCAGCCCCAGCATTTT. Residues: CASRGQGGNQPQHF.

Ten or more counts support this clonotype. The rearrangement joins TRBV20-1 to TRBJ1-6; 9 bases agree with TRBD1. J lost 10 bases, V lost 0 bases, and 7 bases had no gene match. Germline V gives CDR1 DFQATT, CDR2 SNEGSKA (reference sequence). This CDR3 is built from 15 residues. The CDR3 is CSARDQGTGRSPLHF. CDR3 bases: TGCAGTGCTAGAGATCAGGGGACAGGGCGATCACCCCTCCACTTT.

This clonotype was recorded many times. This chain connects TRBV20-1 to TRBJ2-7; a possible D gene is TRBD2 (5 bases). V dropped 3 bases and J dropped 6 bases, with 12 bases sitting between them. The CDR3 is 12 amino acids. Germline V gives CDR1 DFQATT, CDR2 SNEGSKA (reference sequence). CDR3 residues: CSASQLGVEQYF. CDR3 coding DNA: TGCAGTGCTAGCCAACTAGGCGTCGAGCAGTACTTC.

This chain links TRBV11-3 with TRBJ2-1, with D unclear. This CDR3 contains 12 residues. V lost 2 bases, J lost 7 bases, and 6 bases lay in between. Germline V gene data show CDR1 as SGHNT and CDR2 as YENEEA. CDR3 amino acids: CASSLRSNEQFF. The CDR3 DNA is TGTGCCAGCAGCTTACGGTCAAATGAGCAGTTCTTC.

This clonotype was counted many times. The V and J genes are TRBV15 and TRBJ1-5, with a possible D match to TRBD1 (5 bases). V shed 1 base and J shed 4 bases, with 11 bases lying between them. CDR1 LNHNV and CDR2 YYDKDF come from the germline V gene (reference sequence). This CDR3 has 15 amino acids. The CDR3 DNA reads TGTGCCACCAGCAGAGTCGGGGCGGGTAATCAGCCCCAGCATTTT. Translation: CATSRVGAGNQPQHF. The variable domain in full, with the rest retrieved from reference TRBV15 and TRBJ1-5, is DAMVIQNPRYQVTQFGKPVTLSCSQTLNHNVMYWYQQKSSQAPKLLFHYYDKDFNNEADTPDNFQSRRPNTSFCFLDIRSPGLGDTAMYLCATSRVGAGNQPQHFGDGTRLSIL.

This clonotype was counted between two and nine times. The rearrangement links TRBV30 to TRBJ1-5; D remains ambiguous. Per the germline V gene, CDR1 is GTSNPN and CDR2 is SVGIG (reference sequence). Trimming took 3 bases from V and 2 from J, leaving 26 bases between them. The CDR3 length is 19 residues. CDR3 sequence: CAWSVPLRAPALRNQPQHF. Here the CDR3 DNA reads TGTGCCTGGAGCGTCCCCCTCCGGGCCCCGGCCCTTCGCAATCAGCCCCAGCATTTT.

This sequence joins TRBV30 and TRBJ2-2; a weak D match, TRBD2 (6 bases). Germline V CDR1 and CDR2: GTSNPN, SVGIG (reference sequence). V shed 1 base and J shed 4 bases, with 13 bases lying between them. This CDR3 comprises 15 residues. CDR3 nucleotide sequence: TGTGCCTGGAGTGCCGGGGGATCTATCACCGGGGAGCTGTTTTTT. Protein: CAWSAGGSITGELFF. The variable domain in full, completed from reference TRBV30 and TRBJ2-2, reads SQTIHQWPATLVQPVGSPLSLECTVEGTSNPNLYWYRQAAGRGLQLLFYSVGIGQISSEVPQNLSASRPQDRQFILSSKKLLLSDSGFYLCAWSAGGSITGELFFGEGSRLTVL.

This clonotype was found a few times. The chain is built from TRBV20-1 and TRBJ2-3, with D uncertain. CDR3 size: 13 residues. Looked up from germline, CDR1 is DFQATT and CDR2 is SNEGSKA (reference sequence). V lost 5 bases, J lost 0 bases, and 9 bases lay in between. The CDR3 DNA is TGCAGTGCTGCCCTAGACAGCACAGATACGCAGTATTTT. It translates to CSAALDSTDTQYF.

This clonotype has a count of ten or more. The chain employs TRBV20-1 and TRBJ1-2, with a tentative D call TRBD1 (6 bases). The V end lost 3 bases, the J end lost 1 base, and 12 bases lay between the germline ends. CDR1 and CDR2 (germline): DFQATT, SNEGSKA (reference sequence). The CDR3 is 14 amino acids. Here the CDR3 reads CSARGGQYNYGYTF. CDR3 in DNA: TGCAGTGCTAGGGGGGGGCAATATAACTATGGCTACACCTTC.

This clonotype was observed at least ten times. This sequence joins TRBV7-9 and TRBJ2-3; perhaps TRBD2 as D (7 bases). The germline V and J ends were trimmed by 1 base and 4 bases, with 15 bases remaining between them. CDR3 size: 16 residues. CDR1 and CDR2 from the germline V gene are SEHNR and FQNEAQ (reference sequence). The CDR3 is CASSLGGGTIADTQYF. The CDR3 DNA follows: TGTGCCAGCAGCTTAGGCGGGGGCACAATCGCAGATACGCAGTATTTT.

The rearrangement joins TRBV9 to TRBJ2-1; D uncertain. Germline loops: CDR1 SGDLS, CDR2 YYNGEE. V lost 0 bases to trimming and J lost 9 bases, with 10 bases between them. This CDR3 is 13 amino acids long. The CDR3 region is CASSVGAAGEQFF. The CDR3 DNA is TGTGCCAGCAGCGTAGGGGCAGCCGGTGAGCAGTTCTTC.

In its sample, this clonotype was seen many times. The V call is TRBV10-2, the J call TRBJ2-5; no clear D gene. Germline V gives CDR1 WSHSY, CDR2 SAAADI. The V and J ends lost 3 bases and 4 bases respectively, with 3 bases between them. The CDR3 has 11 residues. CDR3: CASSDGETQYF. For the CDR3, the DNA is TGCGCCAGCAGTGACGGAGAGACCCAGTACTTC.

This clonotype was picked up many times. This sequence joins TRBV5-6 and TRBJ2-7; the D gene could be TRBD1 or TRBD2 (5 bases each). The germline CDR1 and CDR2 sequences are SGHDT and YYEEEE. This CDR3 contains 17 residues. V lost 4 bases to trimming and J lost 2 bases, with 22 bases between them. The CDR3 bases are TGTGCCAGCAGCATAGACAGACGGACTGACCTTCCCTACGAGCAGTACTTC. Translation gives CASSIDRRTDLPYEQYF. Filled out from reference TRBV5-6 and TRBJ2-7, the complete variable domain reads DAGVTQSPTHLIKTRGQQVTLRCSPKSGHDTVSWYQQALGQGPQFIFQYYEEEERQRGNFPDRFSGHQFPNYSSELNVNALLLGDSALYLCASSIDRRTDLPYEQYFGPGTRLTVT.

In this sample, this clonotype turned up many times. This chain connects TRBV28 to TRBJ1-5; TRBD1 agrees at 7 bases. Losses at the gene ends were 2 bases for V and 2 bases for J; bases not matched to a gene: 3. The CDR3 runs 15 residues. Germline-derived CDR1 and CDR2 are MDHEN and SYDVKM. In nucleotides, the CDR3 is TGTGCCAGCAGTTTAGAGGGGGCCCGCAATCAGCCCCAGCATTTT. Residues: CASSLEGARNQPQHF.